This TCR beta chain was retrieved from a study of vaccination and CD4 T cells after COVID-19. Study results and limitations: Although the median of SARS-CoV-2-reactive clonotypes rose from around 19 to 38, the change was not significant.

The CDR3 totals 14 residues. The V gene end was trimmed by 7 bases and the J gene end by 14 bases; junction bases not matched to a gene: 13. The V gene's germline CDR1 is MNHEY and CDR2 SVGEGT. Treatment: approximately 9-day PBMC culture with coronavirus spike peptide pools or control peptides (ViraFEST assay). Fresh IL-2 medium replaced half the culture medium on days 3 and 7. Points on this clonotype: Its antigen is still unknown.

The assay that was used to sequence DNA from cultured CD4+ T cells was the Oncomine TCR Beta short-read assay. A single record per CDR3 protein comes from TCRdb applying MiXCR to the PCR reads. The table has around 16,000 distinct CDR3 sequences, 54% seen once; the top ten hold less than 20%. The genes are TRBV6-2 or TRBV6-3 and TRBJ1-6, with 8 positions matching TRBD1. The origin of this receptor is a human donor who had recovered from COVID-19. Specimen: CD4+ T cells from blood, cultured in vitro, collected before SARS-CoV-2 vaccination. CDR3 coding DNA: TGTGCCAGCACCGCGTGGACAGGGCGAGAGTCCCTCCACTTT. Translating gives CASTAWTGRESLHF.